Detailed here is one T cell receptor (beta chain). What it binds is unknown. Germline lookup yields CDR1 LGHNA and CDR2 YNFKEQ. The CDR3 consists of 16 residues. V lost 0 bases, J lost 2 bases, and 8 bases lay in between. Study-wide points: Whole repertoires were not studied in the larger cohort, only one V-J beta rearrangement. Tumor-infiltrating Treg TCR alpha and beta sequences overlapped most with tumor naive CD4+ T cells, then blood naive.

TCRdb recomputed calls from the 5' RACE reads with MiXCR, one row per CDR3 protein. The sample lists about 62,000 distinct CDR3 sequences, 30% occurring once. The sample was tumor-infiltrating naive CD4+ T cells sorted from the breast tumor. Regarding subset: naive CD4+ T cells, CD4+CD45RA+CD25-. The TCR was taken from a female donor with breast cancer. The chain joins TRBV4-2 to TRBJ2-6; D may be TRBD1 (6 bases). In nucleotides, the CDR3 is TGTGCCAGCAGCCAAGATTCAGGGGCTGGGGCCAACGTCCTGACTTTC. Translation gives CASSQDSGAGANVLTF.